The T cell receptor (beta chain) described here comes from a study of cytomegalovirus exposure and HLA in healthy donors (dated by TCRdb to the late 2010s). About the full investigation: An earlier analysis of 587 of the donors reported 276 Gb of sequence data and 117 million unique TCR beta sequences obtained from some 170 million T cells. An early release that covered 640 HLA-typed donors contained approximately 300 gigabases of sequencing data and around 80 million unique TCR sequences. Among the 398 genotyped donors, around 81% belonged to the genetic ancestry cluster associated with self-reported Caucasian donors. The study aimed to test whether cataloging public T cell receptors could reveal signatures of past pathogen exposure. The study used immunosequencing to profile the T cell repertoires of several hundred subjects and linked those repertoires to cytomegalovirus serostatus. A separate validation cohort of over 95 different subjects was used in addition to the approximately 670-subject first cohort. To predict cytomegalovirus infection status, the study brought together high-throughput TCR immunosequencing, statistical association of individual TCRs with disease status, and machine learning. A later analysis re-examined previously published TCR beta repertoires from around 670 donors and added high-resolution HLA genotyping to investigate patterns of TCR occurrence. The later analysis used no new phenotypic data to find candidate immune exposures, relying instead on TCR beta sequences and their occurrence across donors. An earlier analysis of several hundred of the donors applied high-throughput TCR beta sequencing to assess whether each TCR beta V gene segment acted as functional or pseudogenic. Alongside the repertoire data, information on donor age, sex, ethnicity and CMV serostatus was compiled. In a later genetic analysis, genome-wide SNP genotypes for about 65% of the roughly 700 donors were used, and that subset was treated as a discovery cohort. Every repertoire in the discovery cohort had been generated on one and the same sequencing platform. Class I and class II HLA loci were covered by the typing at four-digit resolution. The number of donors typed differed by locus, with 629-630 for A, B, C, DRB1 and DQB1, more than 500 for DQA1, under 610 for DPA1, and around 460 for DPB1. Several DR-DQ haplotypes were handled as single units for association and clustering, since linkage in the cohort was strong. Across approximately 400 genotyped donors of the cohort, an average of approximately 240,000 unique TCR beta nucleotide sequences per donor were sequenced, and approximately 17% of those sequences were non-productive.

Trimming removed 7 bases from V and 7 bases from J, leaving 13 bases between the germline ends. The CDR1 and CDR2 encoded by the germline V gene (reference sequence) are DFQATT and SNEGSKA. The CDR3 holds 11 amino acids from the cysteine to the phenylalanine. Kept here is only the CDR3 DNA, which spans 33 bases and is read in frame from base 1. On this clone itself: This receptor's antigen is unknown. Base qualities are not recorded, but no much larger clone differs from it by a single base.

Library construction relied on the immunoSEQ multiplex PCR assay. The multiplex PCR relied on a mix of 60 forward primers for TCR Vbeta segments and 13 reverse primers for TCR Jbeta segments. The CDR3 region of rearranged TCR beta genes was amplified from genomic DNA with a multiplex PCR assay. Amplified TCR beta libraries were sequenced as 87-base-pair reads on the Illumina HiSeq System. The original pipeline was this. Across the 670 or so repertoires, a later analysis counted some 80 million unique TCR beta chains, 9 million to 14 million of which were shared by at least two donors. Raw reads were error-corrected and collapsed into unique sequences by a nearest-neighbor algorithm in which closely related sequences were merged to remove PCR and sequencing errors. V, D and J gene segments were assigned by aligning CDR3 sequences to IMGT reference sequences. For a sequence to be retained, a match of at least six nucleotides was required to both a V gene segment and a J gene segment. Rearrangements were classified as productive when the CDR3 lacked stop codons and remained in frame with V and J, and all other rearrangements were classified as non-productive. CDR3 was defined according to IMGT convention as the region running from the second conserved V-encoded cysteine to the conserved J-encoded phenylalanine. In an earlier analysis of 500 to 650 of the donors, sequences lacking an unambiguous match to a single V gene segment were excluded. In an earlier analysis of about 590 of the donors, a V segment was called functional when productive rearrangements were above 56.7%, and segregating when the standard deviation between donors exceeded 5%. A statistical classification framework was developed to diagnose cytomegalovirus status using the catalog of TCR beta chain sequences. A later analysis assigned V and J genes by comparing TCR nucleotide sequences with IMGT/GENE-DB human TR gene sequences. Using the TCRdist pipeline, a later analysis assigned CDR3 sequences along with most-parsimonious VDJ recombination scenarios. In a later analysis, each TCR beta chain was defined by its CDR3 amino acid sequence together with its V-gene family, and reads without a unique V-gene family were excluded. In a later analysis, nearly 600 highly shared, low-generation-probability nucleotide sequences were removed to address suspected cross-contamination and a sequencing artifact. A later analysis calculated a clonal expansion index for each public chain from normalized within-repertoire ranks of inferred template counts. Generation probabilities in a later analysis came from a VDJ recombination model fitted to out-of-frame rearrangements, and those results were checked against IGoR. A later analysis scored TCR-TCR, TCR-HLA and TCR-CMV co-occurrence with hypergeometric tests, applying a repertoire-size bias correction to TCR pairs. False discovery rates were estimated in a later analysis by permuting HLA or CMV assignments 20 times. In a later analysis, co-occurring TCRs were grouped using DBSCAN, and TCRdist sequence similarity was added for clustering within HLA-allele-positive subsets. Co-occurrence clustering excluded repertoires with fewer than 30,000 or more than 120,000 public chains, plus five with anomalous nucleotide sharing. TCRdb mirrors the immuneACCESS table, restricted to in-frame sequences. Some clones are absent from its copies; in checked studies, under half trace to an unresolved V gene, and the reason for the others is unknown. Clone size and the V and J calls come from that table; the DNA yielded D and trimming. For this sample the table gives about 110,000 clones, of which 74% were detected only once. The ten largest clonotypes hold less than 3.5% of the sample.

The cohort comprised more than 550 healthy bone marrow donors. All cohort members were sampled while nominally healthy, although unrecorded immune exposures were likely present. The donor was CMV seropositive and was included in the group of some 290 seropositive cohort members. Each donor provided a peripheral blood sample, and peripheral blood mononuclear cells were used for TCR beta sequencing. The Qiagen DNeasy Blood Extraction Kit was used to extract genomic DNA from the blood cell samples. Study-level results and caveats: In the study, around 160 TCR beta chains were listed as associated with cytomegalovirus. While some public TCRs were present in many individuals, most TCR sequences turned up only very rarely across donors. In a later analysis, several top co-occurrence clusters were reported to appear linked to parvovirus B19, influenza, CMV and Epstein-Barr virus. A later analysis associated 15,000 to 20,000 TCR beta sequences with specific HLA alleles at a false discovery rate of 0.05. In a later analysis, TCR association rates were found to vary across HLA loci, with the most associated TCRs seen for DRB1 alleles and the fewest for HLA-C alleles. A later genetic analysis associated a missense DCLRE1C variant with V-gene and J-gene trimming of TCR beta chains, and an independent cohort replicated the association. Strong co-occurrence of HLA alleles, especially DR and DQ, made assigning TCR associations to individual alleles difficult. Because HLA typing was missing for some donors at each locus, association tests included only the typed subset. Presence/absence analyses assumed roughly uniform sequencing depth across donors, an assumption that may not hold. The classifier was reported to diagnose cytomegalovirus status with high specificity and sensitivity in both the original and validation cohorts. In an earlier analysis of 587 of the donors, most TCR beta V segments appeared in productive rearrangements about 87% or about 30% of the time, broadly matching IMGT annotations. Some IMGT-functional V segments, including TRBV6-2 and TRBV6-3, could not be told apart with the 87-base-pair reads, so those segments were excluded. The only immune exposure information available for the cohort was CMV serostatus. A few of the identified cytomegalovirus-associated TCR beta chains were confirmed in vitro to be specific for cytomegalovirus antigens. According to a later analysis, most CMV-associated TCR beta chains appeared to be HLA-restricted, and the HLA associations seemed to be driven largely by CMV exposure. The sequencing pipeline was judged likely to have produced a cluster of highly shared sequence variants as a technical artifact. The earlier analysis of some 540 of the donors excluded fewer than 20 rarely observed V segments, including chromosome 9 orphons, because counts were too low. Compared with the roughly 720-donor mean, donors in an Asian-associated ancestry cluster had fewer N-insertions in productive TCRs, according to a later genetic analysis. According to the authors, the approach could potentially be generalized to other disease states and immunological phenotypes. A further reported finding was that TCR beta sequences accurately predicted the HLA-A and HLA-B alleles for most subjects in the first cohort. Compared with equally common non-associated chains, HLA-associated TCR beta chains in a later analysis were more clonally expanded and had lower generation probabilities. Only TCR beta chains were sequenced in this cohort, and the absence of alpha or paired-chain data limited detectable features. Correlated functional status among segregating V segments might be attributable to linkage disequilibrium, but an unknown experimental factor could not be ruled out.

The sequenced material came from PBMCs. The TCR was taken from a man between 45 and 60 years old in good health and CMV-seropositive. Recombination joined TRBV20-1 with TRBJ2-5; no D gene is confidently identified. The bases are TGCAGTGTTGAAGCGACCGGGACCCAGTACTTC. The resulting protein is CSVEATGTQYF.